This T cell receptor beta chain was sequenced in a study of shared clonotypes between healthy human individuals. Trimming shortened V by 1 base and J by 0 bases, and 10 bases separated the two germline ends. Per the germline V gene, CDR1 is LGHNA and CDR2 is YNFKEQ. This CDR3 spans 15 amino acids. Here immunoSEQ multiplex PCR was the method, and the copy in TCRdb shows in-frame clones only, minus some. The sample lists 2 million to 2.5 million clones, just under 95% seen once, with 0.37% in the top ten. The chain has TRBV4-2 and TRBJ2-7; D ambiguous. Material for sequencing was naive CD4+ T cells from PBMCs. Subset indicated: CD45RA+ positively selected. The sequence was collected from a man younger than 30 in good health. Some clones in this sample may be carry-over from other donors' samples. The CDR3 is CASSQVFASSYEQYF. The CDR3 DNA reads TGTGCCAGCAGCCAAGTTTTTGCTAGCTCCTACGAGCAGTACTTC.